The rows below give T cell receptor beta chains drawn from one sample of a study of T cell repertoires in cytomegalovirus infection. TCRdb analysed the reads with MiXCR anew, one entry per CDR3 protein. The sample holds some 940,000 distinct CDR3 sequences; around 32% are singletons and the top ten take over 10%. Their specific antigens are unknown. Sample: cultured CD8+ T cells from PBMCs, taken from culture after CMV antigen stimulation. These receptors were taken from a human donor in good health (CMV status not recorded). Some clones in this sample may be carry-over from other donors' samples. Each CDR3 is given with its conserved first and last residue. Fields, in order: V gene, J gene, CDR3 length, CDR3 protein.

TRBV7-6,TRBJ1-2,15,CASSPLGRFDYGYTF
TRBV4-1,TRBJ1-1,13,CASSRSGSTEAFF
TRBV10-3,TRBJ2-2,18,CAISRALQRGGKNGELFF
TRBV10-3,TRBJ1-6,12,CAISGDNSPLHF
TRBV7-9,TRBJ2-1,14,CASSFPASYNEQFF
TRBV6-2/TRBV6-3,TRBJ2-5,18,CASSYPPGEWRSGETQYF
TRBV10-3,TRBJ1-5,15,CAISESDRSNQPQHF
TRBV27,TRBJ2-3,21,CASSPPGQGIPSGFSTDTQYF
TRBV10-3,TRBJ1-1,13,CAISEGIGQGAFF
TRBV4-3,TRBJ1-5,13,CASSASLGQPQHF
TRBV7-6,TRBJ2-1,15,CASSSEGTGFREQFF
TRBV7-9,TRBJ2-1,15,CASSLAAGELGEQFF
TRBV4-1,TRBJ2-1,15,CASSQSLPDYNEQFF
TRBV7-8,TRBJ2-7,16,CASSLAGWGTGGEQYF
TRBV6-4,TRBJ2-7,14,CASSEKPGRYEQYF
TRBV20-1,TRBJ1-1,13,CSAEGQMNTEAFF
TRBV2,TRBJ2-1,13,CASSEKGYNEQFF
TRBV27,TRBJ1-5,15,CASSTDRGVNQPQHF
TRBV28,TRBJ1-1,13,CASSSPWGTEAFF
TRBV6-5,TRBJ1-1,16,CASSYGAGQGNTEAFF
TRBV4-2,TRBJ2-5,15,CASSQVTGAQETQYF
TRBV19,TRBJ2-3,15,CASSIEGASTDTQYF
TRBV24-1,TRBJ1-1,12,CATRGAATEAFF
TRBV13,TRBJ2-7,14,CASSSHLVSYEQYF
TRBV6-5,TRBJ2-3,17,CASSYNRVAHRTDTQYF
TRBV27,TRBJ2-7,14,CASRPGTSPYEQYF
TRBV7-9,TRBJ2-1,15,CASSYAQGVYNEQFF
TRBV20-1,TRBJ2-1,15,CSARDKSSGYNEQFF
TRBV19,TRBJ2-1,14,CASSDQAEYNEQFF
TRBV7-2,TRBJ2-3,16,CASSPGPGASTDTQYF
TRBV7-6,TRBJ2-3,16,CASSLNTGGDSDTQYF
TRBV2,TRBJ1-3,16,CASSEALGGGGNTIYF
TRBV24-1,TRBJ2-1,13,CATSDLLDNEQFF
TRBV5-4,TRBJ1-2,17,CASSLKGEQGPRYGYTF
TRBV5-8,TRBJ2-5,15,CASSLDGTPTEDQYF
TRBV7-9,TRBJ2-5,11,CASSPRETQYF
TRBV5-1,TRBJ1-1,15,CASSLAPDRGTEAFF
TRBV7-9,TRBJ1-5,17,CASSLVQGAIGYQPQHF
TRBV10-3,TRBJ1-2,14,CAITRAGPSDGYTF
TRBV27,TRBJ2-2,17,CASSWGGWPRRTGELFF
TRBV7-6,TRBJ2-3,17,CASSLKLTGGFTDTQYF
TRBV7-2,TRBJ1-6,17,CASSLEARTTANSPLHF
TRBV6-1,TRBJ1-1,15,CASSELPGPRDRAFF
TRBV6-4,TRBJ1-5,16,CASSDDLDRSNQPQHF
TRBV15,TRBJ1-1,13,CATSSAGATEAFF
TRBV7-9,TRBJ2-5,16,CASSLGEGYIQETQYF
TRBV4-1,TRBJ2-4,17,CASSQQTTVLAKNIQYF
TRBV7-6,TRBJ2-2,15,CASMERGGRTGELFF
TRBV19,TRBJ2-7,15,CASSYGSGGAYEQYF
TRBV7-6,TRBJ1-2,15,CAGSPTTGAVYGYTF
TRBV5-6,TRBJ2-6,17,CASKGPQFLSGANVLTF
TRBV6-1,TRBJ1-2,15,CASSFASTGVEGYTF
TRBV19,TRBJ1-5,15,CASSQGRRRNQPQHF
TRBV9,TRBJ2-7,15,CASSPRGGADYEQYF
TRBV12-3/TRBV12-4,TRBJ1-2,12,CASSQAGGASTF